The text below deals with one TCR beta chain. Its target is unknown. The assay was immunoSEQ multiplex PCR, and TCRdb's table has in-frame clones only and misses some. This table has 70,000 to 85,000 clones, nearly 85% appearing once. This sample is drawn from a study of T cell responses to AZD1222 COVID-19 vaccine. Study results and limitations: Spike-specific TCRs gained breadth and depth after people received two AZD1222 doses. Nearly half of unique spike-specific TCRs reportedly avoided B.1.351 and B.1.1.7 mutated regions. Most donors were white British and more were female, and clonal diversity was possibly underestimated.

The receptor was isolated from an adult in good health. This specimen consisted of peripheral blood, obtained on day 0 of AZD1222 vaccination.

CDR3 sequence reads: CAISESRPGEQYF. DNA for the CDR3: TGTGCCATCAGTGAGTCGAGGCCCGGCGAGCAGTACTTC. The chain joins TRBV10-3 to TRBJ2-7; the D is unclear. This CDR3 has 13 residues. V lost 0 bases and J lost 6, with 9 bases in between. Germline lookup yields CDR1 ENHRY and CDR2 SYGVKD.